This record looks at one T cell receptor beta chain sequence and its context. The data derive from a study of T cell changes during pregnancy in multiple sclerosis. This CDR3 is built from 15 residues. The germline V gene encodes CDR1 LGHNA and CDR2 YSLEER. Trimming took off 1 base at V and 2 bases at J, with 10 bases between the two ends. Assay: immunoSEQ multiplex PCR; the TCRdb copy retains only in-frame clones and omits some. The sample holds tens of thousands of clones, roughly nine tenths seen once. The material sequenced was CD4+ T cells from peripheral blood mononuclear cells, taken after pregnancy. V gene TRBV4-3 combines with J gene TRBJ2-3, with D possibly being TRBD2 (6 bases). The source is a female donor with multiple sclerosis, enrolled in a pregnancy study. The chain's CDR3 is CASSQVRGLTDTQYF. The CDR3, as DNA: TGCGCCAGCAGCCAAGTGCGGGGCCTCACAGATACGCAGTATTTT.